This TCR beta chain is from a study of memory CD4+ T cells and cytomegalovirus serostatus (dated by TCRdb to between 2018 and 2021). Concerning the study at large: The 33 healthy Belgian adults in the cohort included 9 who were CMV seropositive and approximately 24 who were CMV seronegative. To replicate a published TCR-based CMV serostatus classifier, the study sequenced CD4+ memory TCRbeta repertoires from a Belgian cohort whose cytomegalovirus serostatus was known. Broader findings and caveats from the paper: Results were interpreted as suggesting that the CMV-associated TCR signature is largely present in the CD4+ memory repertoire. Only CD4+CD45RO+ memory cells were sequenced, in contrast to the original study, in which naive and memory CD4+ and CD8+ populations were covered. For CMV serostatus prediction, a median bootstrapped AUC of approximately 0.95 was reached with the original framework, and a median bootstrapped AUC of about 0.9 was reached with a US-trained random forest. The original-framework classifier achieved a median bootstrapped AUC of about 0.95 with a 95% CI of 0.76-1.00 on the Belgian cohort. Of under 200 previously reported CMV-associated TCRbeta sequences, over 65 appeared in the CD4+ memory repertoires, each in one to five individuals.

The Quick-DNA Microprep Kit was used to extract genomic DNA from the sorted cells. TCRbeta DNA was amplified with the immunoSEQ hsTCRbeta kit following the manufacturer's protocol. An Illumina MiSeq instrument was used to sequence the TCRbeta libraries. As for how the authors treated the data: Once out-of-frame sequences had been removed, millions of distinct TCRbeta sequences were left, which works out to an average of roughly 67,000 per individual. Each individual was scored according to the count of 164 previously reported CMV-associated TCRbeta sequences and the total productive distinct TCRbeta count. A beta-binomial model was reimplemented in Python, and scikit-learn random forests with default parameters were trained on US cohort data. Classifier performance on the Belgian cohort was reported as the median AUC with percentile confidence intervals calculated over 10,000 bootstrap iterations. TCRdb took this table from immuneACCESS and kept in-frame rearrangements with V and J called. Such tables lack part of the clones; where checked against another copy, unresolved V genes explain under half of the gap, and the rest is unexplained. The V and J calls and clone size come from that table; D and trimming were worked out from the DNA. Here the sample has roughly 76,000 clones; roughly three quarters occur a single time. The top ten clones comprise 2% to 3% of the sample.

About this clone: No cognate antigen has been identified for it. Nothing much larger sits one base from this clone, and base qualities are not available.

A FACSAria II was used to sort memory CD4+ T cells, defined as single viable CD3+CD4+CD8-CD45RO+ cells. CMV serostatus was determined using a Roche Elecsys assay that detects serum IgG against CMV pp150, pp28, p38 and p52. After thawing, total CD4+ T cells were enriched by positive selection with CD4 magnetic microbeads. Samples originated from another study that specifically interrogated the CD4+ T cell memory repertoire. Peripheral blood mononuclear cells were isolated and cryopreserved following standard operating procedures; serum was stored at -80 °C. CD3-PerCP (BW264/56), CD4-APC (RPA-T4), CD45RO-PE (UCHT1) and CD8-Pacific Orange (3B5) antibodies were used for staining, and non-viable cells were excluded with Sytox blue. The germline V gene provides CDR1 SGHTA and CDR2 FQGNSA. The CDR3 covers 13 residues, taking in both the cysteine and the phenylalanine. Only the CDR3 part of the read is kept: 39 bases, read in frame from the first base. V is shortened by 5 bases, J by 11 bases, and the region joining them spans 16 bases.

The TCR sequence derives from an adult in good health and CMV-seropositive. Sequenced material: memory CD4+ T cells from blood. Recombination connected TRBV7-2 to TRBJ1-5; possibly the D gene is TRBD1, per 5 matching bases. The CDR3 loop reads CASSPGQTGTQHF. Read as DNA, the sequence is TGTGCCAGCAGCCCCGGACAAACGGGAACCCAGCATTTT.